The 5 T cell receptor beta chains given below trace back to one sample, sequenced in a study of regulatory T cells in long-lasting Graves disease. Time point denoted: newly diagnosed GD, antithyroid drugs for less than 3 months. Making the TCR library involved RNA that had been extracted from PBMCs. In building TCR beta libraries, iRepertoire HTBI primers were used together with Arm-PCR of CDR3 regions. TCRdb reprocessed the multiplex PCR reads via MiXCR and lists one record per CDR3 protein. The data show 320,000 or so distinct CDR3 sequences, under 20% seen once. This specimen consisted of peripheral blood mononuclear cells (PBMCs), obtained at new diagnosis, from a patient treated with antithyroid drugs. The source is a female donor with Graves disease.

This clonotype was seen many times. This chain links TRBV2 with TRBJ1-4; possible D gene TRBD1, 6 bases. The CDR3 extends over 13 amino acids. CDR1 is SNHLY and CDR2 is FYNNEI in the germline V gene. Trimming took off 6 bases at V and 5 bases at J, with 10 bases between the two ends. For the CDR3, the DNA is TGTGCCAGCAGGAGGACAGCAAATGAAAAACTGTTTTTT. Protein: CASRRTANEKLFF.

This clonotype was seen repeatedly, ten times or more. V is TRBV28 and J is TRBJ2-7; D tentatively reads TRBD1 or TRBD2 (5 bases each). The ends were cut back, 5 bases at V and 12 bases at J, with 23 bases in the middle. The CDR3 totals 14 residues. Germline V CDR1 and CDR2: MDHEN, SYDVKM. The DNA for the CDR3 is TGTGCCAGCAGTCCAACGGGCACGTGGGGGTTTCGGTACTTC. Translation gives CASSPTGTWGFRYF.

V and J are TRBV11-3 and TRBJ1-2; no clear D gene. The CDR3 is 12 amino acids. Per the germline V gene, CDR1 is SGHNT and CDR2 is YENEEA. V shed 5 bases and J shed 8 bases, with 12 bases lying between them. This chain's CDR3 is CASSPSEAGYTF. CDR3 in DNA: TGTGCCAGCAGCCCATCCGAAGCGGGCTACACCTTC.

A word on this clonotype: It is likely a read error: a sequence one base away is far more abundant. The chain employs TRBV11-2 and TRBJ2-1; 9 nucleotides match TRBD2. With 1 base clipped from V and 3 bases from J, the junction kept 1 base outside the gene matches. The CDR3 extends over 15 amino acids. CDR1 is SGHAT, CDR2 FQNNGV, per germline. Here the CDR3 DNA reads TGTGCCAGCAGCTTAGCACTAGCGGGCTACAATGAGCAGTTCTTC. This encodes CASSLALAGYNEQFF.

This rearrangement joins TRBV5-6 to TRBJ2-3; 7 positions agree with TRBD1. CDR3 length: 15 residues. With 4 bases clipped from V and 5 bases from J, the junction kept 10 bases outside the gene matches. Germline lookup yields CDR1 SGHDT and CDR2 YYEEEE. This CDR3 is CASSRQGGTKDTQYF. The CDR3 nucleotides are TGTGCCAGCAGCCGACAGGGCGGAACGAAAGATACGCAGTATTTT. Based on the CDR3 plus reference TRBV5-6 and TRBJ2-3, the full variable domain is DAGVTQSPTHLIKTRGQQVTLRCSPKSGHDTVSWYQQALGQGPQFIFQYYEEEERQRGNFPDRFSGHQFPNYSSELNVNALLLGDSALYLCASSRQGGTKDTQYFGPGTRLTVL.